The sample holds one count of the clone carrying this T cell receptor beta chain. Trimming pared 3 bases from V and 0 bases from J, leaving 14 bases between. The CDR3 sequence is 16 residues long. CDR1 KGHSH and CDR2 LQKENI come from the germline V gene. The repertoire was sequenced with immunoSEQ multiplex PCR; TCRdb's copy has only in-frame clones and lacks some. The table includes approximately 50,000 clones, roughly 93% detected once. This sequence was found in a man in his forties with rheumatoid arthritis. Material: PBMCs. The V and J genes are TRBV18 and TRBJ1-2; D unresolved. As DNA, the CDR3 is TGTGCCAGCTCACCGAATACTATAGCAGCTAACTATGGCTACACCTTC. Protein product: CASSPNTIAANYGYTF.